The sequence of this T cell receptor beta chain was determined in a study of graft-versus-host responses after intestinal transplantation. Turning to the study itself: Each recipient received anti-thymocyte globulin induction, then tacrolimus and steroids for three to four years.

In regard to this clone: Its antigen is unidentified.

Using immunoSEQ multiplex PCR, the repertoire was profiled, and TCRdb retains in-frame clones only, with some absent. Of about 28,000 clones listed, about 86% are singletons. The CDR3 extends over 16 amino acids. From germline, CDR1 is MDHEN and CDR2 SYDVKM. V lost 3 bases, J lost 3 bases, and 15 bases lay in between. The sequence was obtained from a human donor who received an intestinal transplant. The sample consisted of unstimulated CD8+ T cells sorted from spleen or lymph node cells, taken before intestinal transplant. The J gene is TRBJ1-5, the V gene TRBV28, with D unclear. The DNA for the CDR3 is TGTGCCAGCAGTTTCCGGTCCCTACAGAACAATCAGCCCCAGCATTTT. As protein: CASSFRSLQNNQPQHF.